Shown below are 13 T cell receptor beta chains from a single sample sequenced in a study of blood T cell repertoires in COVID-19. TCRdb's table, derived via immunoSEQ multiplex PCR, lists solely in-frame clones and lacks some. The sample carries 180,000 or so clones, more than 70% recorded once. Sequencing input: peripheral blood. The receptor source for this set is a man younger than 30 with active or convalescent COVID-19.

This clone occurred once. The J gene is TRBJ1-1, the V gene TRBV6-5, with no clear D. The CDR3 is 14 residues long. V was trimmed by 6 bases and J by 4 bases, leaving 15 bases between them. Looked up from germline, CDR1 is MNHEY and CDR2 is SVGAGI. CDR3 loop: CASSDWTLSTEAFF. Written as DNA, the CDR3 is TGTGCCAGCAGCGACTGGACTTTAAGCACTGAAGCTTTCTTT.

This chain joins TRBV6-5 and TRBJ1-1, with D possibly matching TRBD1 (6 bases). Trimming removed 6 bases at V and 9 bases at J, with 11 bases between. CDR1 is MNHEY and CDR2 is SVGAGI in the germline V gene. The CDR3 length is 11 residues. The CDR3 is CASSQTGKAFF. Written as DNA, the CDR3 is TGTGCCAGCAGCCAAACAGGGAAAGCTTTCTTT.

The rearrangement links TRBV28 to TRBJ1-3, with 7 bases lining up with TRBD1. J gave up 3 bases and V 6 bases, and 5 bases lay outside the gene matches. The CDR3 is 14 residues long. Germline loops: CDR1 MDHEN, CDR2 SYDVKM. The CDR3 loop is CASRSTGVGNTIYF. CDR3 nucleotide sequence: TGTGCCAGCAGATCTACAGGGGTTGGAAACACCATATATTTT.

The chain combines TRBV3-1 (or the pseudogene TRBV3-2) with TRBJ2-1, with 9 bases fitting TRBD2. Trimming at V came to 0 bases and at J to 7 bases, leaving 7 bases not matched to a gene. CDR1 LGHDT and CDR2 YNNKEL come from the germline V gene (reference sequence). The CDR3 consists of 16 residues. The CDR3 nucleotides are TGTGCCAGCAGCCAAGATAGAGCTAGCGGGATGAATGAGCAGTTCTTC. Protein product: CASSQDRASGMNEQFF.

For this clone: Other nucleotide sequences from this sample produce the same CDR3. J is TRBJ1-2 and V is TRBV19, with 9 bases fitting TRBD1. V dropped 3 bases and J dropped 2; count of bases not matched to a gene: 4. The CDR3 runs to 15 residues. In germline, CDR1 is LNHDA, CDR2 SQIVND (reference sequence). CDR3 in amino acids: CASSIGDRVNYGYTF. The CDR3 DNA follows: TGTGCCAGTAGTATTGGGGACAGGGTAAACTATGGCTACACCTTC.

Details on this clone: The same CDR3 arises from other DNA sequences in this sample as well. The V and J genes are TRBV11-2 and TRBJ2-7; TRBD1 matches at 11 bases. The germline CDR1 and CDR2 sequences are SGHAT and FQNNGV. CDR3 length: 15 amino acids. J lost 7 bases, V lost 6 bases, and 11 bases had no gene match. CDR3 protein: CASRPGTGGSVEQYF. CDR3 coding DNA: TGTGCCAGCAGACCCGGGACAGGGGGATCCGTGGAGCAGTACTTC.

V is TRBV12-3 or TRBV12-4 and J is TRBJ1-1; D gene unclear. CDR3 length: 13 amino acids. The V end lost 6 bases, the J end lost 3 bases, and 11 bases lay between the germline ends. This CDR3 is CASRAPGYTEAFF. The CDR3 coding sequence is TGTGCCAGCAGGGCCCCGGGGTACACTGAAGCTTTCTTT.

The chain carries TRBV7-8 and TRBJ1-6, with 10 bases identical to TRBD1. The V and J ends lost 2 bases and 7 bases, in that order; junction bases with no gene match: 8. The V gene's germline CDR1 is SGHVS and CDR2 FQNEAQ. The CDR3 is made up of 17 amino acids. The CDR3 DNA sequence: TGTGCCAGCAGCTTAAGGGGGACAGGGGCTGGAAATTCACCCCTCCACTTT. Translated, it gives CASSLRGTGAGNSPLHF.

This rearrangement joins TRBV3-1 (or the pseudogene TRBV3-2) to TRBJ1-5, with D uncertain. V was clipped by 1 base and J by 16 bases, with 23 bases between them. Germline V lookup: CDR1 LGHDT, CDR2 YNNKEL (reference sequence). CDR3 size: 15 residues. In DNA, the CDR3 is TGTGCCAGCAGCCAAGGTAGCGGGGTCCCCGACCTTGTCCATTTT. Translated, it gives CASSQGSGVPDLVHF.

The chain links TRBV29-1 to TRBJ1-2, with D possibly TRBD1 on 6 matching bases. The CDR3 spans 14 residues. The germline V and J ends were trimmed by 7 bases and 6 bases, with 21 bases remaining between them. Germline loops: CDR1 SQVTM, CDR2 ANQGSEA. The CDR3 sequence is CSATPRSGVDGYTF. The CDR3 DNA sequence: TGCAGCGCCACCCCCAGATCAGGGGTCGATGGCTACACCTTC.

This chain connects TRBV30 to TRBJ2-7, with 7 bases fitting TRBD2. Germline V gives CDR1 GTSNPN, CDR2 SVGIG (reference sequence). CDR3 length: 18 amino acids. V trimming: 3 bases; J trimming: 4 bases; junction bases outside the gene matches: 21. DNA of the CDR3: TGTGCCTGGAGCCGTAGCCCACCCGGGGCATACGGGGGGTACGAGCAGTACTTC. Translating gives CAWSRSPPGAYGGYEQYF.

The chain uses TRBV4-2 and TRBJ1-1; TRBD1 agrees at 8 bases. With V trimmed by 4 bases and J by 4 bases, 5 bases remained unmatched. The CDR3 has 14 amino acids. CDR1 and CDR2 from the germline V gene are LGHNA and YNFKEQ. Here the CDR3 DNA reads TGTGCCAGCAGCCCCCGGGACAGGCGCACTGAAGCTTTCTTT. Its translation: CASSPRDRRTEAFF.

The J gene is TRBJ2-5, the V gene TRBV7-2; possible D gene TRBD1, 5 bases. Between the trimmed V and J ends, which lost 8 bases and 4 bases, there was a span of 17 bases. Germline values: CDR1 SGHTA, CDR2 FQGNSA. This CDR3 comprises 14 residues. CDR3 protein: CASQYRQPGETQYF. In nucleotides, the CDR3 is TGTGCCAGCCAGTACAGGCAACCGGGAGAGACCCAGTACTTC.